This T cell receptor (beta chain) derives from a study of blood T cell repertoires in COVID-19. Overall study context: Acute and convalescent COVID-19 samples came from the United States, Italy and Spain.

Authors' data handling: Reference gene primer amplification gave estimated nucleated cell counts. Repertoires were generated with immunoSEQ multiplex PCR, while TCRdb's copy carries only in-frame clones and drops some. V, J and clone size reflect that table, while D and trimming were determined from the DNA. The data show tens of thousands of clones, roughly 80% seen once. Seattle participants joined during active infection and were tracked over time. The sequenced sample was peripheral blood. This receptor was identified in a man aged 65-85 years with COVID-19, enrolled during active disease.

In DNA form, the CDR3 reads TGTGCCAGTAGTAAATCAGGCGGGCGCAGGTATAGCAATCAGCCCCAGCATTTT. This encodes CASSKSGGRRYSNQPQHF. V is TRBV19 and J is TRBJ1-5; D not certain. V lost 4 bases and J lost 0, with 19 bases in between. Germline V gene lookup returns CDR1 LNHDA and CDR2 SQIVND (reference sequence). This CDR3 has 18 residues.